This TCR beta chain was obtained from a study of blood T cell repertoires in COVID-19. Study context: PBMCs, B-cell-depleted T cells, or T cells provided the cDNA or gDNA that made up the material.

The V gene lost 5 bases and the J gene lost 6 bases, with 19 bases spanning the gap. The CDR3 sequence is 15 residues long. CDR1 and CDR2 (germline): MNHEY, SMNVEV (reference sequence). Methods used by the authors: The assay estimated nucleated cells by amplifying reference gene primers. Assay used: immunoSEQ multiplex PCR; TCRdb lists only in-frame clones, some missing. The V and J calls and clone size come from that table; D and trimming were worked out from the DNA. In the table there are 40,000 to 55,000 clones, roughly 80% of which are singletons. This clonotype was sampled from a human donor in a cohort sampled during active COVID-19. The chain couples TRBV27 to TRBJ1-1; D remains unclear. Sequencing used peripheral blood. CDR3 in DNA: TGTGCCAGCAGTCCCGCCGTAGAGGGAAAAGCTGAAGCTTTCTTT. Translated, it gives CASSPAVEGKAEAFF.